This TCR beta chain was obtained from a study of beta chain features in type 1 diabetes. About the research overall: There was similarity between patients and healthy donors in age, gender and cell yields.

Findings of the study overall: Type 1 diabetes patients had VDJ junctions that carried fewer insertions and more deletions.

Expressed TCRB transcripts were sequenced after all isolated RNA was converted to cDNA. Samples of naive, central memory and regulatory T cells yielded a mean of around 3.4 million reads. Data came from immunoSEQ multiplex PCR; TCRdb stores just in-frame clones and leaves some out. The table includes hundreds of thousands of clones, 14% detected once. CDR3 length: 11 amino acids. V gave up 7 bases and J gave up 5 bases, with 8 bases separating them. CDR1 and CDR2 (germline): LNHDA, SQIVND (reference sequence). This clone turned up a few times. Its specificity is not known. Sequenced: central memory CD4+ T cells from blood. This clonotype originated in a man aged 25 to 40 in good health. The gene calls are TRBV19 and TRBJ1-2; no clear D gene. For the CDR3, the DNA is TGTGCCAGTACCCTAGGGTATGGCTACACCTTC. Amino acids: CASTLGYGYTF.